A single sample is the source of the 27 T cell receptor beta chains below, sequenced in a study of PD-1 blockade in classical Hodgkin lymphoma (TCRdb year 2020). The time point label of this sample denotes: cycle 2 day 1 (C2D1) of nivolumab. Every trial patient had relapsed after autologous stem cell transplantation, and cohorts A, B and C differed in prior brentuximab vedotin exposure. Libraries were built with the immunoSEQ multiplex PCR assay. Drawn from immuneACCESS, this table holds only the in-frame rearrangements with V and J called that TCRdb kept. Clones are partly lost; checked studies trace under half to an unresolved V gene and leave the rest unexplained. The sample profile shows about 15,000 clones; over 70% of them were found once. Roughly 24% of the sample belongs to the ten largest clones. The sequences come from peripheral blood mononuclear cells (PBMCs), collected before the second cycle of nivolumab. Receptors were obtained from a human donor with classical Hodgkin lymphoma.

V usage is TRBV4-2 and J usage is TRBJ1-2, with no clear D. The CDR3 runs 11 residues. Germline lookup yields CDR1 LGHNA and CDR2 YNFKEQ. Trimming shortened V by 1 base and J by 8 bases, and 5 bases separated the two germline ends. CDR3 in amino acids: CASSQGGGYTF. The CDR3 DNA reads TGTGCCAGCAGCCAAGGAGGGGGCTACACCTTC.

The chain employs TRBV19 and TRBJ1-5, with 7 bases identical to TRBD1. CDR1 and CDR2 (germline): LNHDA, SQIVND (reference sequence). The CDR3 runs to 14 residues. The J segment lost 3 bases and the V segment lost 7 bases, leaving 6 bases of the junction unmatched. The CDR3 reads CASTRGGLNQPQHF. For the CDR3, the DNA is TGTGCCAGTACTCGAGGGGGCCTCAATCAGCCCCAGCATTTT.

This sequence joins TRBV2 and TRBJ1-4, with D maybe TRBD1 (5 bases). The CDR3 has 14 amino acids. Germline V lookup: CDR1 SNHLY, CDR2 FYNNEI. The V end was cut by 4 bases, the J end by 3 bases, with 9 bases between. CDR3 sequence (DNA): TGTGCCAGCAGTGTGACAGAGGCTAATGAAAAACTGTTTTTT. Translating it yields CASSVTEANEKLFF.

V gene TRBV19 combines with J gene TRBJ2-3, with D perhaps matching TRBD1 (7 bases). CDR1 LNHDA and CDR2 SQIVND come from the germline V gene (reference sequence). The CDR3 is 17 amino acids. V was pared by 4 bases and J by 9 bases, with 26 bases between. The CDR3: CASSTTPQGGPLDTQYF. CDR3 nucleotides: TGTGCCAGTAGTACCACCCCCCAGGGGGGTCCCCTTGACACGCAGTATTTT.

The chain carries TRBV29-1 and TRBJ2-5; 11 bases are shared with TRBD2. Germline CDR1 and CDR2: SQVTM and ANQGSEA. The ends lost 3 bases at V and 2 bases at J; junction bases unmatched: 2. There are 14 residues in the CDR3. CDR3 nucleotides: TGCAGCGTTGAGGCTAGCGGGGGGCAAGAGACCCAGTACTTC. Its translation is CSVEASGGQETQYF.

A few counts support this clone. The chain uses TRBV10-1 and TRBJ1-2; D perhaps matches TRBD1 (5 bases). The germline gives CDR1 WNHNN, CDR2 SYGVQD (reference sequence). The V end was cut by 5 bases, the J end by 4 bases, with 11 bases between. The CDR3 is made up of 13 amino acids. CDR3 bases: TGCGCCAGCAGTCCGGGACGGTTCTATGGCTACACCTTC. Its protein is CASSPGRFYGYTF.

This chain links TRBV27 with TRBJ2-1; 8 bases match TRBD2. Germline loops: CDR1 MNHEY, CDR2 SMNVEV (reference sequence). The CDR3 consists of 15 residues. Trimming at V came to 3 bases and at J to 1 base, leaving 2 bases not matched to a gene. CDR3 coding DNA: TGTGCCAGCAGTTTTGGCGGGGGGTCCTACAATGAGCAGTTCTTC. Translated, it gives CASSFGGGSYNEQFF.

The V call is TRBV6-5, the J call TRBJ2-3; TRBD1 matches 9 bases. Germline CDR1 is MNHEY and CDR2 is SVGAGI. The CDR3 length is 15 residues. Trimming took 3 bases from V and 3 from J; bases not matched to a gene: 4. In DNA, the CDR3 is TGTGCCAGCAGTTATTCCGGACAGGGGACAGATACGCAGTATTTT. Its protein product is CASSYSGQGTDTQYF.

This sequence joins TRBV5-1 and TRBJ1-4, with 7 bases matching TRBD1. Germline V gene sequence: CDR1 SGHRS, CDR2 YFSETQ. The CDR3 is 14 amino acids. V shed 2 bases and J 6 bases; nucleotides not matched to a gene: 4. CDR3 amino acids: CASSLRDRDEKLFF. CDR3 in DNA: TGCGCCAGCAGCTTACGTGACAGGGATGAAAAACTGTTTTTT.

This clone was detected only a few times. The genes are TRBV2 and TRBJ2-5; D is undetermined. The germline V gene encodes CDR1 SNHLY and CDR2 FYNNEI. Trimming stripped 7 bases from V and 0 bases from J, with 6 bases between. The length of the CDR3 is 12 residues. CDR3 residues: CASKPDQETQYF. The CDR3 DNA is TGTGCCAGCAAGCCAGACCAAGAGACCCAGTACTTC.

The gene calls are TRBV6-5 and TRBJ2-1; no clear D. CDR3 length: 14 residues. The germline V and J ends were trimmed by 8 bases and 0 bases, with 11 bases remaining between them. Germline V gene sequence: CDR1 MNHEY, CDR2 SVGAGI. CDR3 nucleotide sequence: TGTGCCAGCGGAAGCAGGAGCTCCTACAATGAGCAGTTCTTC. Its protein product is CASGSRSSYNEQFF.

The chain links TRBV28 to TRBJ1-6; D possibly corresponds to TRBD1 (6 bases). The germline V gene encodes CDR1 MDHEN and CDR2 SYDVKM. CDR3 length: 16 amino acids. Trimming took 6 bases from V and 4 from J, leaving 16 bases between them. CDR3 region: CASRESGGPYNSPLHF. DNA of the CDR3: TGTGCCAGCAGGGAATCGGGGGGGCCGTATAATTCACCCCTCCACTTT.

This clone was detected only a few times. The CDR3 spells CASSLLSPNSPLHF. CDR3 in DNA: TGTGCCAGCAGCTTACTCAGTCCAAATTCACCCCTCCACTTT. The chain recombines TRBV7-9 with TRBJ1-6; D not certain. Germline CDR1 is SEHNR and CDR2 is FQNEAQ (reference sequence). Trimming shortened V by 2 bases and J by 7 bases, and 9 bases separated the two germline ends. The CDR3 consists of 14 residues.

The J gene is TRBJ1-5, the V gene TRBV9, with D uncertain. Germline V gene data show CDR1 as SGDLS and CDR2 as YYNGEE. The CDR3 sequence is 14 residues long. V dropped 2 bases and J dropped 5 bases, with 11 bases sitting between them. Here the CDR3 DNA reads TGTGCCAGCAGCGTGGGCGGCACAGATCAGCCCCAGCATTTT. It codes for CASSVGGTDQPQHF.

The chain carries TRBV9 and TRBJ1-5; 8 bases line up with TRBD1. The CDR3 is 15 amino acids. CDR1 is SGDLS and CDR2 is YYNGEE in the germline V gene. J gave up 4 bases and V 0 bases, and 3 bases lay outside the gene matches. The CDR3 DNA is TGTGCCAGCAGCGTAGGCCAGGGGGCTAATCAGCCCCAGCATTTT. Its translation: CASSVGQGANQPQHF.

The chain combines TRBV11-2 with TRBJ1-1; D ambiguous. This CDR3 contains 13 residues. Trimming took off 6 bases at V and 6 bases at J, with 14 bases between the two ends. Germline assignment: CDR1 SGHAT and CDR2 FQNNGV. The CDR3 sequence is CASSPEGFAEAFF. For the CDR3, the DNA is TGTGCCAGCAGTCCGGAAGGATTTGCTGAAGCTTTCTTT. Supplemented by reference TRBV11-2 and TRBJ1-1, the full variable domain reads EAGVAQSPRYKIIEKRQSVAFWCNPISGHATLYWYQQILGQGPKLLIQFQNNGVVDDSQLPKDRFSAERLKGVDSTLKIQPAKLEDSAVYLCASSPEGFAEAFFGQGTRLTVV.

V gene TRBV5-4 combines with J gene TRBJ2-5; D may be TRBD2 (5 bases). The CDR3 runs 15 residues. Trimming shortened V by 4 bases and J by 4 bases, and 17 bases separated the two germline ends. Germline-derived CDR1 and CDR2 are SGHNT and YYREEE (reference sequence). CDR3 in DNA: TGTGCCAGCAGCCAACGGAAGGTACTAGGAGAGACCCAGTACTTC. It encodes CASSQRKVLGETQYF. Full variable domain (missing parts from reference TRBV5-4 and TRBJ2-5): ETGVTQSPTHLIKTRGQQVTLRCSSQSGHNTVSWYQQALGQGPQFIFQYYREEENGRGNFPPRFSGLQFPNYSSELNVNALELDDSALYLCASSQRKVLGETQYFGPGTRLLVL.

This clone was counted once. This sequence joins TRBV6-6 and TRBJ2-4; 8 bases fit TRBD2. Per germline, CDR1 MNHNY and CDR2 SVGAGI (reference sequence). The CDR3 has 15 amino acids. The V and J ends lost 7 bases and 6 bases, in that order; junction bases with no gene match: 11. The CDR3 loop reads CASTWGTGGPNIQYF. The CDR3 DNA reads TGTGCCAGCACGTGGGGGACGGGGGGGCCAAACATTCAGTACTTC.

This chain connects TRBV27 to TRBJ2-1; TRBD2 matches 15 bases. Germline V gives CDR1 MNHEY, CDR2 SMNVEV (reference sequence). The length of the CDR3 is 17 residues. With V trimmed by 5 bases and J by 3 bases, 5 bases remained unmatched. The CDR3 is CASSTRTSGGGYNEQFF. The CDR3 DNA sequence: TGTGCCAGCAGTACCCGGACTAGCGGGGGGGGCTACAATGAGCAGTTCTTC.

The chain couples TRBV7-3 to TRBJ2-3, with 7 bases matching TRBD1. The CDR3 is made up of 16 amino acids. The germline V gene has CDR1 SGHTA and CDR2 FQGTGA. The J segment lost 0 bases and the V segment lost 5 bases, leaving 8 bases of the junction unmatched. This CDR3 reads CASSLQGDTSTDTQYF. The CDR3 nucleotides read TGTGCCAGCAGCCTCCAGGGGGACACAAGCACAGATACGCAGTATTTT.

This rearrangement joins TRBV2 to TRBJ2-7, with 11 bases lining up with TRBD2. With 5 bases clipped from V and 6 bases from J, the junction kept 6 bases outside the gene matches. Germline V gene lookup returns CDR1 SNHLY and CDR2 FYNNEI. This CDR3 contains 14 residues. CDR3 amino acids: CASSLAGGLGEQYF. The CDR3 DNA reads as TGTGCCAGCAGTTTAGCGGGGGGGCTGGGCGAGCAGTACTTC.

The V call is TRBV28, the J call TRBJ1-4; TRBD1 matches 7 bases. The CDR3 loop spans 15 amino acids. V shed 2 bases, J shed 8 bases, and the junction held 8 bases outside the gene matches. Germline loops: CDR1 MDHEN, CDR2 SYDVKM. This CDR3 reads CASSLPLQGEEKLFF. CDR3 coding DNA: TGTGCCAGCAGTTTACCCCTCCAGGGGGAAGAAAAACTGTTTTTT.

The chain links TRBV9 to TRBJ2-5, with 7 bases matching TRBD2. This CDR3 spans 14 amino acids. J was trimmed by 4 bases and V by 1 base; bases with no gene match: 4. Germline V gene sequence: CDR1 SGDLS, CDR2 YYNGEE. The CDR3 region is CASSVRGEAETQYF. The CDR3 bases are TGTGCCAGCAGCGTACGGGGGGAGGCAGAGACCCAGTACTTC.

This rearrangement joins TRBV18 to TRBJ1-6, with 9 bases aligning to TRBD1. The junction had 5 bases not matched to a gene; V was cut back by 5 bases and J by 0 bases. The CDR3 has 17 amino acids. Germline assignment: CDR1 KGHSH and CDR2 LQKENI. The CDR3 loop is CASSEQGAFSYNSPLHF. Here the CDR3 DNA reads TGTGCCAGCTCAGAACAGGGGGCCTTCTCCTATAATTCACCCCTCCACTTT.

The genes are TRBV25-1 and TRBJ1-2; tentative D call: TRBD1 (5 bases). CDR1 is MGHDK and CDR2 is SYGVNS in the germline V gene. V was trimmed by 2 bases and J by 1 base, leaving 14 bases between them. CDR3 length: 16 amino acids. This CDR3 is CASSEGGNLLNYGYTF. In DNA, the CDR3 is TGTGCCAGCAGTGAAGGGGGTAACCTGCTTAACTATGGCTACACCTTC.

V and J are TRBV2 and TRBJ1-1; tentative D call: TRBD1 (5 bases). The CDR3 loop spans 13 amino acids. Trimming left V 10 bases short and J 2 bases short, with 14 bases between. Germline V gene data show CDR1 as SNHLY and CDR2 as FYNNEI. CDR3 sequence: CATKQAFNTEAFF. The CDR3 nucleotides read TGTGCCACAAAACAGGCCTTTAACACTGAAGCTTTCTTT.

The rearrangement uses TRBV6-5 and TRBJ2-7, with D possibly TRBD1 on 7 matching bases. The CDR3 totals 15 residues. Trimming took off 5 bases at V and 5 bases at J, with 19 bases between the two ends. Germline assignment: CDR1 MNHEY and CDR2 SVGAGI. CDR3 in DNA: TGTGCCAGCAGTCAGGGGGGCTGGGAACGGAACGAGCAGTACTTC. This encodes CASSQGGWERNEQYF.